These T cell receptor beta chains were read from a single sample in a study of T cell repertoires in cytomegalovirus infection. Via MiXCR, TCRdb re-called the reads, giving one row per CDR3 protein. The sample records about 920,000 distinct CDR3 sequences, roughly 30% being singletons. These TCRs are of unknown antigen specificity. This material consisted of cultured CD8+ T cells from PBMCs, taken from culture after CMV antigen stimulation. The receptors derive from a human donor in good health (CMV status not recorded). Some clones in this sample may be carry-over from other donors' samples. CDR3s include the opening cysteine and the closing phenylalanine or tryptophan. D genes are given only for firm matches. Size is stated for part of the rows, as once, few or many counts, or as a class when the clone is expanded.

TGTGCCAGCAGCCCGATTTCACCACTCATTAGCGGGGGAGGAAATGAGCAGTTCTTC | CASSPISPLISGGGNEQFF | TRBJ2-1 | NA | TRBD2 | TRBV7-9
TGCAGTGCTAGGGGTACAAGGCCCCCCGAAATCAATCAGCCCCAGCATTTT | CSARGTRPPEINQPQHF | TRBJ1-5 | NA | NA | TRBV20-1
TGTGCCAGCAGTGACCCCTCCGGTCGGTCTGGGGCCAACGTCCTGACTTTC | CASSDPSGRSGANVLTF | TRBJ2-6 | NA | NA | TRBV2
TGTGCCAGCAGTGCCCAGGCTCGGGACACTGAAGCTTTCTTT | CASSAQARDTEAFF | TRBJ1-1 | NA | NA | TRBV6-5
TGCGCCAGCAGCCAAGAGGCGGGGGGTCTGTCTGGGTTGACAGATACGCAGTATTTT | CASSQEAGGLSGLTDTQYF | TRBJ2-3 | many | TRBD2 | TRBV4-3
TGTGCCAGCAGCTCCCCCCTCACAGATACGCAGTATTTT | CASSSPLTDTQYF | TRBJ2-3 | many | NA | TRBV7-9
TGTGCCAGCGGGGGGACATGGGGCTATCAGCCCCAGCATTTT | CASGGTWGYQPQHF | TRBJ1-5 | many | NA | TRBV12-3/TRBV12-4
TGTGCCAGTAGTGTCCACAGGGGAAAAAGCAATCAGCCCCAGCATTTT | CASSVHRGKSNQPQHF | TRBJ1-5 | NA | TRBD1 | TRBV19
TGTGCCAGCAGCTTGGCTGGGACACTACCGAGCACAGATACGCAGTATTTT | CASSLAGTLPSTDTQYF | TRBJ2-3 | NA | NA | TRBV5-4
TGCGCCAGCAGCCCTCGGGAGGGCCGCTACGAGCAGTACTTC | CASSPREGRYEQYF | TRBJ2-7 | NA | TRBD2 | TRBV4-1
TGTGCCAGTAGTAACGGGGGCTGGGAGCAGTTCTTC | CASSNGGWEQFF | TRBJ2-1 | NA | NA | TRBV19
TGTGCCAGCAGTTATTATACCGGGACGGACCAAGAGACCCAGTACTTC | CASSYYTGTDQETQYF | TRBJ2-5 | few | NA | TRBV6-1
TGTGCCAGCAGTCCGGGGGGCAGGGGATATCAGCCCCAGCATTTT | CASSPGGRGYQPQHF | TRBJ1-5 | NA | NA | TRBV7-6
TGTGCCAGTCAGCGCCTGCCCGGCGAGCGGGAAAAGACCCAGTACTTC | CASQRLPGEREKTQYF | TRBJ2-5 | NA | TRBD2 | TRBV6-2/TRBV6-3
TGTGCCACCAGCAAACCAGAGGATAACTACGAGCAGTACTTC | CATSKPEDNYEQYF | TRBJ2-7 | NA | NA | TRBV15
TGTGCCAGCAGCTTAAATAAGGGCAGAGAGACCCAGTACTTC | CASSLNKGRETQYF | TRBJ2-5 | many | NA | TRBV7-2
TGTGCCAGCAACATAGGGGGGCCGGGGTACGAGCAGTACTTC | CASNIGGPGYEQYF | TRBJ2-7 | NA | NA | TRBV6-5